Shown below are 20 T cell receptor beta chains from a single sample sequenced in a study of spatial heterogeneity in lung cancer. General observations from the study: Counts that tracked tumor mutation counts were those of expanded intratumoral alpha and beta TCRs.

No cognate antigen is known for these TCRs. This sample's time point: sample taken at primary tumor resection. A single record per CDR3 protein comes from TCRdb applying MiXCR to the 5' RACE reads. The repertoire holds over 8,500 distinct CDR3 sequences, about an eighth seen once, with about 40% in the top ten. The sample was lung tumor tissue, taken at surgery. The receptors shown here come from a male donor with early-stage non-small cell lung cancer.

This clonotype has a count of ten or more. This chain links TRBV4-3 with TRBJ1-2, with D unclear. Germline V gives CDR1 LGHNA, CDR2 YSLEER. This CDR3 comprises 13 residues. V lost 4 bases and J lost 1, with 7 bases in between. The CDR3 spells CASSLSVNYGYTF. CDR3 bases: TGCGCCAGCAGCCTGAGCGTTAACTATGGCTACACCTTC.

The genes are TRBV24-1 and TRBJ1-5; D is unresolved. Germline-derived CDR1 and CDR2 are KGHDR and SFDVKD. This CDR3 has 14 amino acids. V lost 1 base and J 0 bases, leaving 3 bases between the germline ends. CDR3 residues: CATSDFSSNQPQHF. In nucleotides, the CDR3 is TGTGCCACCAGTGATTTCTCTAGCAATCAGCCCCAGCATTTT.

This clonotype was counted many times. CDR3 sequence reads: CASSYSRNPYSGNTIYF. CDR3 coding DNA: TGTGCCAGCAGTTACTCCCGGAACCCGTACTCTGGAAACACCATATATTTT. V usage is TRBV6-5 and J usage is TRBJ1-3; the D is unclear. V was shortened by 0 bases and J by 0 bases, with 12 bases between the two germline ends. The germline V gene encodes CDR1 MNHEY and CDR2 SVGAGI. The CDR3 runs 17 residues.

DNA for the CDR3: TGCAGTGCTAATCGACAGGGGTCCGGAGAGACCCAGTACTTC. Its protein product is CSANRQGSGETQYF. The chain carries TRBV20-1 and TRBJ2-5; the match to TRBD1 covers 8 bases. CDR3 size: 14 residues. CDR1 is DFQATT, CDR2 SNEGSKA, per germline (reference sequence). With V trimmed by 4 bases and J by 4 bases, 8 bases remained unmatched.

This clonotype has just a few counts. The rearrangement joins TRBV5-1 to TRBJ2-1; 9 bases map to TRBD1. Per the germline V gene, CDR1 is SGHRS and CDR2 is YFSETQ. The CDR3 totals 16 residues. V gave up 4 bases and J gave up 4 bases; unmatched junction bases: 9. CDR3 DNA: TGCGCCAGCAGCCTCATTCCGGGACAGGGTTACAATGAGCAGTTCTTC. Translation gives CASSLIPGQGYNEQFF.

The rearrangement joins TRBV28 to TRBJ2-4; TRBD2 might be the D (6 bases). CDR3 length: 16 residues. CDR1 is MDHEN and CDR2 is SYDVKM in the germline V gene. Trimming shortened V by 5 bases and J by 0 bases, and 14 bases separated the two germline ends. The CDR3: CASSPYWDLAKNIQYF. In DNA, the CDR3 is TGTGCCAGCAGTCCCTACTGGGACTTAGCCAAAAACATTCAGTACTTC.

This clonotype showed up many times. The chain links TRBV20-1 to TRBJ2-7; D is uncertain. Germline V gene sequence: CDR1 DFQATT, CDR2 SNEGSKA (reference sequence). The CDR3 extends over 13 amino acids. V dropped 0 bases and J dropped 3 bases, with 9 bases sitting between them. CDR3 sequence reads: CSARDSRSYEQYF. The DNA of the CDR3 is TGCAGTGCTAGAGATTCGCGTAGCTACGAGCAGTACTTC.

This chain uses TRBV29-1 with TRBJ2-4; tentative D call: TRBD1 (6 bases). This CDR3 is built from 12 residues. Germline values: CDR1 SQVTM, CDR2 ANQGSEA. The ends were cut back, 0 bases at V and 6 bases at J, with 6 bases in the middle. The CDR3 reads CSVEDRGNIQYF. The CDR3 DNA follows: TGCAGCGTTGAAGACAGGGGAAACATTCAGTACTTC.

The gene calls are TRBV20-1 and TRBJ1-5; TRBD1 might be the D (6 bases). The CDR3 is made up of 14 amino acids. Deletions cut 3 bases from V and 1 base from J, with 10 bases between. Germline values: CDR1 DFQATT, CDR2 SNEGSKA (reference sequence). This CDR3 reads CSASKQGSNQPQHF. CDR3 nucleotides: TGCAGTGCTAGCAAACAGGGAAGCAATCAGCCCCAGCATTTT.

This clonotype has just a few counts. The CDR3 DNA reads TGTGCCAGCAACACGCGCGGGGGACAGGGGGCGCGTAATGAGCAGTTCTTC. It yields the protein CASNTRGGQGARNEQFF. The chain carries TRBV12-3 or TRBV12-4 and TRBJ2-1; 12 positions agree with TRBD1. Trimming cost V 7 bases and J 7 bases; bases outside gene matches: 14. This CDR3 comprises 17 residues.

The V call is TRBV3-1, the J call TRBJ2-2; unclear D gene. The CDR3 runs 14 residues. Germline V gene lookup returns CDR1 LGHDT and CDR2 YNNKEL (reference sequence). Trimming removed 4 bases at V and 5 bases at J, with 11 bases between. The CDR3 DNA sequence: TGTGCCAGCAGCCTCGATTCCGGGACCGGGGAGCTGTTTTTT. This translates into CASSLDSGTGELFF.

This clonotype has a handful of counts. This chain joins TRBV5-1 and TRBJ2-2; D may correspond to TRBD1 or TRBD2 (6 bases each). The CDR3 consists of 16 residues. V lost 1 base and J 1 base, leaving 11 bases between the germline ends. Germline V gene lookup returns CDR1 SGHRS and CDR2 YFSETQ. This CDR3 is CASSLMGGQNTGELFF. DNA for the CDR3: TGCGCCAGCAGCTTGATGGGGGGCCAGAACACCGGGGAGCTGTTTTTT.

The chain combines TRBV7-9 with TRBJ1-6; no clear D gene. Germline values: CDR1 SEHNR, CDR2 FQNEAQ (reference sequence). The V and J ends lost 5 bases and 8 bases respectively, with 13 bases between them. CDR3 size: 14 residues. The CDR3 region is CASSLGENYSPLHF. As DNA, the CDR3 is TGTGCCAGCAGCCTCGGGGAAAACTATTCACCCCTCCACTTT.

The CDR3 region has the DNA TGTGCCAGCAGCTTAGTGGCGGGGGTCTACAATGAGCAGTTCTTC. Translated: CASSLVAGVYNEQFF. The rearrangement links TRBV7-9 to TRBJ2-1; 7 bases are shared with TRBD2. V lost 1 base to trimming and J lost 3 bases; unmatched junction nucleotides: 3. The CDR3 is made up of 15 amino acids. The V gene's germline CDR1 is SEHNR and CDR2 FQNEAQ (reference sequence).

This clonotype is labeled medium-sized (0.01 to 0.1%). V gene TRBV7-2 combines with J gene TRBJ2-1, with a tentative D call TRBD1 (6 bases). CDR3 length equals 14 residues. CDR1 and CDR2 from the germline V gene are SGHTA and FQGNSA. The V end was cut by 8 bases, the J end by 5 bases, with 16 bases between. CDR3 loop: CASLGQIINNEQFF. CDR3 sequence (DNA): TGTGCCAGCCTCGGACAGATAATTAACAATGAGCAGTTCTTC.

This clonotype was seen repeatedly, ten times or more. V gene TRBV24-1 combines with J gene TRBJ2-3; no clear D gene. Germline CDR1 KGHDR, CDR2 SFDVKD. The V end was cut by 6 bases, the J end by 3 bases, with 3 bases between. The CDR3 is made up of 11 amino acids. The DNA for the CDR3 is TGTGCCACCAGTTATACAGATACGCAGTATTTT. It translates to CATSYTDTQYF.

This clonotype was recorded a few times. The chain couples TRBV5-6 to TRBJ1-1; possible D gene TRBD1, 5 bases. CDR3 length: 15 residues. Deletions cut 4 bases from V and 1 base from J, with 14 bases between. In germline, CDR1 is SGHDT, CDR2 YYEEEE. The CDR3 region is CASSHTGTENTEAFF. The CDR3 nucleotides are TGTGCCAGCAGCCATACCGGGACGGAGAACACTGAAGCTTTCTTT. Based on the CDR3 plus reference TRBV5-6 and TRBJ1-1, the full variable domain is DAGVTQSPTHLIKTRGQQVTLRCSPKSGHDTVSWYQQALGQGPQFIFQYYEEEERQRGNFPDRFSGHQFPNYSSELNVNALLLGDSALYLCASSHTGTENTEAFFGQGTRLTVV.

The gene calls are TRBV7-2 and TRBJ2-1, with D maybe TRBD1 (6 bases). From germline, CDR1 is SGHTA and CDR2 FQGNSA. CDR3 length: 17 residues. The germline V and J ends were trimmed by 1 base and 0 bases, with 13 bases remaining between them. CDR3 sequence: CASSLGGGQSSYNEQFF. CDR3 nucleotides: TGTGCCAGCAGCTTAGGAGGGGGACAAAGCTCCTACAATGAGCAGTTCTTC.

In its sample, this clonotype was seen many times. The chain combines TRBV6-2 or TRBV6-3 with TRBJ1-5; D gene unclear. CDR3 length: 13 amino acids. Between the trimmed V and J ends, which lost 6 bases and 3 bases, there was a span of 9 bases. Germline V lookup: CDR1 MNHEY, CDR2 SVGEGT. CDR3 sequence (DNA): TGTGCCAGCAGCCCCTCCCACAATCAGCCCCAGCATTTT. Amino acid sequence: CASSPSHNQPQHF.

This clonotype was seen only once. The J gene is TRBJ2-1, the V gene TRBV5-4; D ambiguous. The V gene's germline CDR1 is SGHNT and CDR2 YYREEE (reference sequence). This CDR3 spans 15 amino acids. V was clipped by 0 bases and J by 0 bases, with 7 bases between them. In nucleotides, the CDR3 is TGTGCCAGCAGCTTGGACCGGGCCTCCTACAATGAGCAGTTCTTC. Protein product: CASSLDRASYNEQFF.